This T cell receptor (beta chain) derives from a study of cytomegalovirus exposure and HLA in healthy donors. Study-wide results and limits: Reportedly, TCR beta sequences accurately predicted HLA-A and HLA-B alleles in most subjects.

The study sampled nominally healthy donors, though unrecorded immune exposures were likely. This CDR3 is 14 amino acids long. Germline CDR1 and CDR2: KGHSH and LQKENI. V lost 2 bases and J lost 5; bases outside the gene matches: 3. Details on this clone: Its antigen is not known.

Use of 60 Vbeta and 13 Jbeta primers characterized the PCR. TCRdb's table, derived via immunoSEQ multiplex PCR, lists solely in-frame clones and lacks some. This sample has around 120,000 clones, with 70% to 80% found just once. Sequencing used PBMCs. The receptor was isolated from a woman aged 45 to 65 in good health and CMV-seronegative. The chain has TRBV18 and TRBJ1-5; the match to TRBD1 covers 7 bases. CDR3 in DNA: TGTGCCAGCTCACCAGGAGGACAGGATCAGCCCCAGCATTTT. Residues: CASSPGGQDQPQHF.